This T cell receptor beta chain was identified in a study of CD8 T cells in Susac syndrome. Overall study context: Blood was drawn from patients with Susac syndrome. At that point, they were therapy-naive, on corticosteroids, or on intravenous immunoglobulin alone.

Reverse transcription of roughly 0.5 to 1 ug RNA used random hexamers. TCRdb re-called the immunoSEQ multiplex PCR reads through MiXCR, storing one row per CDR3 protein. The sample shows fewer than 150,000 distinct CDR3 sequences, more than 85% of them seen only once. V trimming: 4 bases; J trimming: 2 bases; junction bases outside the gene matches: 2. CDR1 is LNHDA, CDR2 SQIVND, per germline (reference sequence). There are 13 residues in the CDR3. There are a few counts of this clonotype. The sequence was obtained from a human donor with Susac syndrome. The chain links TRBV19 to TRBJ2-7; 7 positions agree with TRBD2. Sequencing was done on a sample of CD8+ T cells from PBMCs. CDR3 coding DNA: TGTGCCAGTAGTAGTGGACTAGCCTACGAGCAGTACTTC. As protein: CASSSGLAYEQYF. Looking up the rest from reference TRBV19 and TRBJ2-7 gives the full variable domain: DGGITQSPKYLFRKEGQNVTLSCEQNLNHDAMYWYRQDPGQGLRLIYYSQIVNDFQKGDIAEGYSVSREKKESFPLTVTSAQKNPTAFYLCASSSGLAYEQYFGPGTRLTVT.